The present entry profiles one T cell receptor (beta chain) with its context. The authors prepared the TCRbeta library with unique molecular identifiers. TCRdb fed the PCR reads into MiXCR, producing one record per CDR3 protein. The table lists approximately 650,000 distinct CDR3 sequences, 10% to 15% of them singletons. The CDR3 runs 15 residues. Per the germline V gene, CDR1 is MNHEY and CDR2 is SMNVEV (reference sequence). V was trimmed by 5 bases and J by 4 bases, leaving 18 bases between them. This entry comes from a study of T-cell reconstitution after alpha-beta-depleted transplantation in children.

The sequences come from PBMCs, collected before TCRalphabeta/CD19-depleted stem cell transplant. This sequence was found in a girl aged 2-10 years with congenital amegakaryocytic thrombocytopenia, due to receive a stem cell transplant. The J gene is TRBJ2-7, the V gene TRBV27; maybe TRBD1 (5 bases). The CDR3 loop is CASSPSGSLGYEQYF. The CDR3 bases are TGTGCCAGCAGTCCATCAGGGTCACTTGGGTACGAGCAGTACTTC.